The entry below gives a single T cell receptor beta chain sequence along with its context. Antigen unknown. These data belong to a study of T cell responses to AZD1222 COVID-19 vaccine. Study-wide results and caveats: CD4 TCRs associated with vaccination spanned spike, dominating at 160-218 and 743-854. Baseline testing showed seropositivity in only a handful of AZD1222 recipients.

This CDR3 region has 15 residues. V shed 6 bases, J shed 2 bases, and the junction held 10 bases outside the gene matches. CDR1 is SQVTM, CDR2 ANQGSEA, per germline. Method: immunoSEQ multiplex PCR; TCRdb's copy keeps in-frame clones and lacks some. This table has some 150,000 clones, about 90% appearing once. The clonotype was recovered from an adult in good health. The V and J genes are TRBV29-1 and TRBJ1-2; 9 bases agree with TRBD1. The input for sequencing was peripheral blood, taken on day 0 of MenACWY control vaccination. The CDR3 DNA reads as TGCAGCGTGGCCACCCGTGGGACAGGGAACTATGGCTACACCTTC. Amino acids: CSVATRGTGNYGYTF.